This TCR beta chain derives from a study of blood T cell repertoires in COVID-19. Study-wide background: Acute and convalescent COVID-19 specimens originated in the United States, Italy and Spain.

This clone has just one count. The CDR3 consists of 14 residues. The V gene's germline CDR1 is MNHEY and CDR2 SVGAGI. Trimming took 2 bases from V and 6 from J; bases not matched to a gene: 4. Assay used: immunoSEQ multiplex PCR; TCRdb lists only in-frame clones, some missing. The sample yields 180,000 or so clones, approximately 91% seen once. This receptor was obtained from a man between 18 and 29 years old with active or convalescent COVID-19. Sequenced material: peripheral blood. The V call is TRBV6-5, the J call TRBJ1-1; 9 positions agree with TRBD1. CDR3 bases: TGTGCCAGCAGTTACCGGACAGGGGTCGCTGAAGCTTTCTTT. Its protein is CASSYRTGVAEAFF.